This T cell receptor (beta chain) was found in a study of T-cell reconstitution after alpha-beta-depleted transplantation in children. As for this clonotype: Its antigen is undetermined.

The TCRbeta library was prepared with unique molecular identifiers. TCRdb re-analysed the PCR reads in MiXCR, keeping a single row per CDR3 protein. Counted here are some 310,000 distinct CDR3 sequences, around 25% occurring once; the ten biggest clones make up roughly 11%. V lost 5 bases and J lost 3, with 20 bases in between. This CDR3 region has 16 residues. Germline V gene lookup returns CDR1 MNHEY and CDR2 SMNVEV (reference sequence). Study-level results: Once a year had passed after transplant, T-cell counts and diversity came mostly from newly produced T cells. Some patients' high day-60 TCRbeta diversity was traced to surviving recipient T cells and thymic progenitors. Several hundred expanded graft clones reportedly supplied alpha-beta T cells about two months after transplant.

Sequenced material: PBMCs, mostly from graft donor cells, taken 180 days after TCRalphabeta/CD19-depleted stem cell transplant. This receptor was taken from a male patient between 10 and 17 years old who had a stem cell transplant for acute lymphoblastic leukemia, so the T cells may come from the graft donor. The J gene is TRBJ2-7, the V gene TRBV27, with D possibly being TRBD1 or TRBD2 (6 bases each). CDR3 loop: CASSGGILAVDYEQYF. Here the CDR3 DNA reads TGTGCCAGCAGTGGGGGCATATTAGCGGTTGACTACGAGCAGTACTTC.